This is a list of T cell receptor beta chains from one sample in a study of blood T cell repertoires in COVID-19. Sequencing was performed with immunoSEQ multiplex PCR; in TCRdb, only in-frame clones are kept and a portion is missing. The sample holds 350,000 to 400,000 clones, roughly 90% seen once. Sequencing was carried out using peripheral blood. The receptors were gathered from a woman aged 30 to 39 with COVID-19, enrolled during active disease. Each CDR3 is given with its conserved first and last residue. The D gene is left open where the match is weak. The size field is filled for only some rows; it gives once, few, many or a size class.

v_call: TRBV5-1; clone_size: -; j_call: TRBJ2-3; d_call: TRBD1; cdr3_nt: TGCGCCAGCAGCCCCAGACAGGGGACAGATACGCAGTATTTT; cdr3_aa: CASSPRQGTDTQYF
v_call: TRBV11-3; clone_size: -; j_call: TRBJ1-1; d_call: TRBD1; cdr3_nt: TGTGCCAGCAGCTCATGGACAGGGTCCAACACTGAAGCTTTCTTT; cdr3_aa: CASSSWTGSNTEAFF
v_call: TRBV27; clone_size: -; j_call: TRBJ1-5; d_call: -; cdr3_nt: TGTGCCAGCAGTTCGATCGGACAGATAGTTATGAGCAATCAGCCCCAGCATTTT; cdr3_aa: CASSSIGQIVMSNQPQHF
v_call: TRBV18; clone_size: -; j_call: TRBJ1-2; d_call: TRBD1; cdr3_nt: TGTGCCAGCTCACCCCAGGGACAGGGGCCCAACTATGGCTACACCTTC; cdr3_aa: CASSPQGQGPNYGYTF
v_call: TRBV10-2; clone_size: -; j_call: TRBJ1-2; d_call: -; cdr3_nt: TGCGCCAGCAGTGACGGAGAACCCCAGCACTATGGCTACACCTTC; cdr3_aa: CASSDGEPQHYGYTF
v_call: TRBV7-9; clone_size: -; j_call: TRBJ1-5; d_call: -; cdr3_nt: TGTGCCAGCAGCCCAGGGGTAAGCAATCAGCCCCAGCATTTT; cdr3_aa: CASSPGVSNQPQHF
v_call: TRBV10-2; clone_size: few; j_call: TRBJ2-1; d_call: -; cdr3_nt: TGCGCCAGCAGTGTACTACAGGGATCAAGGAAGAATGAGCAGTTCTTC; cdr3_aa: CASSVLQGSRKNEQFF
v_call: TRBV7-9; clone_size: -; j_call: TRBJ1-1; d_call: TRBD1; cdr3_nt: TGTGCCAGCGGAGATACAGGGGATTTTAACACTGAAGCTTTCTTT; cdr3_aa: CASGDTGDFNTEAFF
v_call: TRBV7-9; clone_size: -; j_call: TRBJ2-5; d_call: -; cdr3_nt: TGTGCCAGCAGCTTAGCGGGAGGAATTGACGGAGAGACCCAGTACTTC; cdr3_aa: CASSLAGGIDGETQYF
v_call: TRBV5-1; clone_size: -; j_call: TRBJ1-5; d_call: TRBD1; cdr3_nt: TGCGCCAGCAGCTTGGAGGGGGCCGTAGGCCAGCCCCAGCATTTT; cdr3_aa: CASSLEGAVGQPQHF
v_call: TRBV4-3; clone_size: once; j_call: TRBJ2-1; d_call: TRBD1; cdr3_nt: TGCGCCAGCAGCCAAGATTACGACAGGGGCTACAATGAGCAGTTCTTC; cdr3_aa: CASSQDYDRGYNEQFF
v_call: TRBV5-1; clone_size: -; j_call: TRBJ2-5; d_call: -; cdr3_nt: TGCGCCAGCAGCTGGGAGCAGGGGAGAGAGACCCAGTACTTC; cdr3_aa: CASSWEQGRETQYF
v_call: TRBV4-1; clone_size: once; j_call: TRBJ2-3; d_call: -; cdr3_nt: TGCGCCAGCAGCCCCGCGAGCACAGATACGCAGTATTTT; cdr3_aa: CASSPASTDTQYF
v_call: TRBV2; clone_size: -; j_call: TRBJ2-2; d_call: -; cdr3_nt: TGTGCCAGCAGCGACACGAACACCGGGGAGCTGTTTTTT; cdr3_aa: CASSDTNTGELFF
v_call: TRBV24-1; clone_size: -; j_call: TRBJ2-2; d_call: TRBD1; cdr3_nt: TGTGCCACCAGTGATGGGACAGCGATGAACACCGGGGAGCTGTTTTTT; cdr3_aa: CATSDGTAMNTGELFF
v_call: TRBV19; clone_size: -; j_call: TRBJ1-4; d_call: TRBD1; cdr3_nt: TGTGCCACCGCCCAGGGGGCAACTAATGAAAAACTGTTTTTT; cdr3_aa: CATAQGATNEKLFF
v_call: TRBV30; clone_size: -; j_call: TRBJ2-1; d_call: -; cdr3_nt: TGTGCCTGGAGTACCGCTAGCGTGATGTACAATGAGCAGTTCTTC; cdr3_aa: CAWSTASVMYNEQFF
v_call: TRBV5-1; clone_size: -; j_call: TRBJ1-4; d_call: TRBD1; cdr3_nt: TGCGCCAGCAGCGCGGGACAGCTGAGGGAAAAACTGTTTTTT; cdr3_aa: CASSAGQLREKLFF
v_call: TRBV2; clone_size: -; j_call: TRBJ1-2; d_call: -; cdr3_nt: TGTGCCAGCAGTGAAGTAGCATATAACTATGGCTACACCTTC; cdr3_aa: CASSEVAYNYGYTF
v_call: TRBV15; clone_size: -; j_call: TRBJ1-4; d_call: -; cdr3_nt: TGTGCCACCAGCAGCGAAACGGACAGACCACTGTTTTTT; cdr3_aa: CATSSETDRPLFF
v_call: TRBV6-6; clone_size: -; j_call: TRBJ1-2; d_call: -; cdr3_nt: TGTGCCAGCAGCCCAGTTGGGGGGTCCTATGGCTACACCTTC; cdr3_aa: CASSPVGGSYGYTF
v_call: TRBV4-3; clone_size: -; j_call: TRBJ2-1; d_call: TRBD2; cdr3_nt: TGCGCCAGCTCAACCCTAGCGGGAGGGCCCTCCTACAATGAGCAGTTCTTC; cdr3_aa: CASSTLAGGPSYNEQFF
v_call: TRBV7-7; clone_size: -; j_call: TRBJ1-5; d_call: -; cdr3_nt: TGTGCTAGCAGTCCCCTCGGATCCTTAGCCAGGGAGCCCCAGCATTTT; cdr3_aa: CASSPLGSLAREPQHF
v_call: TRBV6-5; clone_size: -; j_call: TRBJ2-5; d_call: -; cdr3_nt: TGTGCCAGCAGTCTCCAAGAGACCCAGTACTTC; cdr3_aa: CASSLQETQYF
v_call: TRBV9; clone_size: -; j_call: TRBJ1-2; d_call: -; cdr3_nt: TGTGCCAGCAGCTCCCAAAGGACTTTACTGGGGGGCTACACCTTC; cdr3_aa: CASSSQRTLLGGYTF
v_call: TRBV6-2/TRBV6-3; clone_size: -; j_call: TRBJ2-3; d_call: -; cdr3_nt: TGTGCCAGCAGTGTACAGGGTGGTGGGACAGATACGCAGTATTTT; cdr3_aa: CASSVQGGGTDTQYF
v_call: TRBV19; clone_size: -; j_call: TRBJ2-2; d_call: -; cdr3_nt: TGTGCCAGTAGCCTGCGCGTGGGCACGGAGAACACCGGGGAGCTGTTTTTT; cdr3_aa: CASSLRVGTENTGELFF
v_call: TRBV18; clone_size: -; j_call: TRBJ1-5; d_call: TRBD1; cdr3_nt: TGTGCCAGCTCACAATTCGGCCCCGGGACAGGGGGAGCTCAGCCCCAGCATTTT; cdr3_aa: CASSQFGPGTGGAQPQHF
v_call: TRBV15; clone_size: -; j_call: TRBJ1-1; d_call: TRBD1; cdr3_nt: TGTGCCACCAGTATTGACAGGGCCCTTTTGATGAACACTGAAGCTTTCTTT; cdr3_aa: CATSIDRALLMNTEAFF
v_call: TRBV15; clone_size: -; j_call: TRBJ2-6; d_call: TRBD1; cdr3_nt: TGTGCCACCAGCAGAGCAGGGGGCTCTATAGCTGGGGCCAACGTCCTGACTTTC; cdr3_aa: CATSRAGGSIAGANVLTF
v_call: TRBV27; clone_size: -; j_call: TRBJ2-5; d_call: -; cdr3_nt: TGTGCCAGCAGTCCCCGGGACTTCCAACAGACCCAGTACTTC; cdr3_aa: CASSPRDFQQTQYF
v_call: TRBV5-4; clone_size: -; j_call: TRBJ1-2; d_call: -; cdr3_nt: TGTGCCAGCAGCCGGGAGCGGGGCTCTAACTATGGCTACACCTTC; cdr3_aa: CASSRERGSNYGYTF
v_call: TRBV29-1; clone_size: -; j_call: TRBJ1-1; d_call: -; cdr3_nt: TGCAGCGTTGGCGGAGCTCGGGCTGAAGCTTTCTTT; cdr3_aa: CSVGGARAEAFF
v_call: TRBV28; clone_size: -; j_call: TRBJ1-5; d_call: TRBD1; cdr3_nt: TGTGCCAGCAGATCACCGGGACAGGGGAGTCAGCCCCAGCATTTT; cdr3_aa: CASRSPGQGSQPQHF
v_call: TRBV2; clone_size: -; j_call: TRBJ1-2; d_call: -; cdr3_nt: TGTGCCAGCAGGAGATTCGGACAGACGAGCTATGGCTACACCTTC; cdr3_aa: CASRRFGQTSYGYTF
v_call: TRBV24-1; clone_size: -; j_call: TRBJ2-5; d_call: -; cdr3_nt: TGTGCCACCAGTGATTTATTGAGTGGTGGAGGTGGGGAGACCCAGTACTTC; cdr3_aa: CATSDLLSGGGGETQYF
v_call: TRBV7-2; clone_size: once; j_call: TRBJ1-1; d_call: -; cdr3_nt: TGTGCCAGCAGCTTAGAGGCGGTAATCCCAACTGAAGCTTTCTTT; cdr3_aa: CASSLEAVIPTEAFF
v_call: TRBV19; clone_size: -; j_call: TRBJ2-5; d_call: -; cdr3_nt: TGTGCCAGTAGGGCCGACAGTACACAAGAGACCCAGTACTTC; cdr3_aa: CASRADSTQETQYF
v_call: TRBV3-1/TRBV3-2; clone_size: -; j_call: TRBJ1-1; d_call: -; cdr3_nt: TGTGCCAGCAGCCAATTCGGGGTGAACACTGAAGCTTTCTTT; cdr3_aa: CASSQFGVNTEAFF
v_call: TRBV29-1; clone_size: -; j_call: TRBJ1-1; d_call: -; cdr3_nt: TGCAGCGTACAACGTCTCCAGGAGGACACTGAAGCTTTCTTT; cdr3_aa: CSVQRLQEDTEAFF
v_call: TRBV30; clone_size: -; j_call: TRBJ1-2; d_call: -; cdr3_nt: TGTGCCTGGAGTGTAAAATACAGGGTTGGCAATGGCTACACCTTC; cdr3_aa: CAWSVKYRVGNGYTF
v_call: TRBV29-1; clone_size: -; j_call: TRBJ2-5; d_call: -; cdr3_nt: TGCAGCGTCGGGCGGGACCAAGAGACCCAGTACTTC; cdr3_aa: CSVGRDQETQYF
v_call: TRBV28; clone_size: once; j_call: TRBJ1-4; d_call: TRBD1; cdr3_nt: TGTGCCAGCAGCTCCCCTAAGACAGGGGGAGATGAAAAACTGTTTTTT; cdr3_aa: CASSSPKTGGDEKLFF
v_call: TRBV13; clone_size: -; j_call: TRBJ1-1; d_call: TRBD1; cdr3_nt: TGTGCCAGCAGCTTAGAAGGGACAGGGGATGAAGCTTTCTTT; cdr3_aa: CASSLEGTGDEAFF
v_call: TRBV6-2/TRBV6-3; clone_size: -; j_call: TRBJ1-5; d_call: -; cdr3_nt: TGTGCCAGCAGCATAGTATATAGCAATCAGCCCCAGCATTTT; cdr3_aa: CASSIVYSNQPQHF
v_call: TRBV11-2; clone_size: -; j_call: TRBJ1-6; d_call: -; cdr3_nt: TGTGCCAGCACCCTGGACCGCAGGGGCCGATCACCCCTCCACTTT; cdr3_aa: CASTLDRRGRSPLHF
v_call: TRBV4-3; clone_size: once; j_call: TRBJ2-1; d_call: TRBD2; cdr3_nt: TGCGCCAGCAGCCAAAAAAGCCCGCCTGGCGGGGGGACCTACAATGAGCAGTTCTTC; cdr3_aa: CASSQKSPPGGGTYNEQFF
v_call: TRBV12-3/TRBV12-4; clone_size: -; j_call: TRBJ1-2; d_call: TRBD1; cdr3_nt: TGTGCCAGCAGTTTAAGCAGGGGGCTGGGCTACACCTTC; cdr3_aa: CASSLSRGLGYTF
v_call: TRBV2; clone_size: -; j_call: TRBJ2-1; d_call: TRBD2; cdr3_nt: TGTGCCAGCAGTGGCGGGGGGGCCGGCAATGAGCAGTTCTTC; cdr3_aa: CASSGGGAGNEQFF
v_call: TRBV6-5; clone_size: -; j_call: TRBJ2-7; d_call: -; cdr3_nt: TGTGCCAGCAGTTACAGCACAGCAAACTCCTACGAGCAGTACTTC; cdr3_aa: CASSYSTANSYEQYF
v_call: TRBV7-6; clone_size: -; j_call: TRBJ2-2; d_call: TRBD1; cdr3_nt: TGTGCCAGCAGCTTATCAGGGGGCGACACCGGGGAGCTGTTTTTT; cdr3_aa: CASSLSGGDTGELFF
v_call: TRBV6-5; clone_size: -; j_call: TRBJ2-5; d_call: -; cdr3_nt: TGTGCCAGCAGTTCCATGAGTGGTGAAGAGACCCAGTACTTC; cdr3_aa: CASSSMSGEETQYF
v_call: TRBV7-9; clone_size: -; j_call: TRBJ2-7; d_call: TRBD1; cdr3_nt: TGTGCCAGCAGCCCGACAGGGTACGAGCAGTACTTC; cdr3_aa: CASSPTGYEQYF
v_call: TRBV11-2; clone_size: -; j_call: TRBJ2-2; d_call: -; cdr3_nt: TGTGCCAGCAGCTTACGAGGCGGGGCAACCGGGGAGCTGTTTTTT; cdr3_aa: CASSLRGGATGELFF
v_call: TRBV3-1/TRBV3-2; clone_size: -; j_call: TRBJ1-2; d_call: TRBD1; cdr3_nt: TGTGCCAGCACCCTGACAGGGGTCTATGGCTACACCTTC; cdr3_aa: CASTLTGVYGYTF
v_call: TRBV29-1; clone_size: -; j_call: TRBJ1-2; d_call: -; cdr3_nt: TGCAGCGTTGAGACAGCCTATGGCTACACCTTC; cdr3_aa: CSVETAYGYTF
v_call: TRBV5-4; clone_size: -; j_call: TRBJ1-2; d_call: -; cdr3_nt: TGTGCCAGCAGCTTGGACGGGCAGGGGATAGGTGGCTACACCTTC; cdr3_aa: CASSLDGQGIGGYTF